Below are 32 T cell receptor beta chains sequenced from a single sample in a study of cytomegalovirus exposure and HLA in healthy donors. PCR amplification relied on 60 Vbeta primers (plus 13 Jbeta primers). Only in-frame clones appear in the TCRdb table, and some are missing; sequencing was by immunoSEQ multiplex PCR. The sample has 100,000 to 150,000 clones; 65% to 85% are singletons. The source material was PBMCs. The receptors here all came from a man aged 50 to 59 in good health and CMV-seronegative.

This clone was seen only once. V is TRBV29-1 and J is TRBJ2-5, with 8 bases lining up with TRBD1. The CDR3 consists of 15 residues. J was trimmed by 2 bases and V by 5 bases; bases with no gene match: 10. Germline V lookup: CDR1 SQVTM, CDR2 ANQGSEA. The chain's CDR3 is CSVIWSRGQQETQYF. The CDR3 DNA reads as TGCAGCGTTATATGGTCCAGGGGGCAACAAGAGACCCAGTACTTC.

The genes are TRBV30 and TRBJ1-1; 7 positions match TRBD1. This CDR3 has 14 residues. The germline CDR1 and CDR2 sequences are GTSNPN and SVGIG (reference sequence). V shed 0 bases, J shed 2 bases, and the junction held 3 bases outside the gene matches. CDR3 in DNA: TGTGCCTGGAGTGTGGGGACAGCTAACACTGAAGCTTTCTTT. Protein product: CAWSVGTANTEAFF.

The rearrangement links TRBV5-1 to TRBJ1-1; D remains unclear. Between the trimmed V and J ends, which lost 4 bases and 5 bases, there was a span of 12 bases. Germline CDR1 SGHRS, CDR2 YFSETQ. CDR3 size: 13 residues. The CDR3 sequence is CASSRGGTTEAFF. CDR3 in DNA: TGCGCCAGCAGCCGCGGAGGTACAACTGAAGCTTTCTTT.

The V gene is TRBV5-1, the J gene TRBJ2-1; 7 bases agree with TRBD1. Germline-derived CDR1 and CDR2 are SGHRS and YFSETQ. V trimming: 2 bases; J trimming: 2 bases; junction bases outside the gene matches: 4. This CDR3 has 15 amino acids. CDR3 region: CASSLTGTAYNEQFF. DNA for the CDR3: TGCGCCAGCAGCTTAACCGGGACAGCCTACAATGAGCAGTTCTTC. The entire variable domain, with the rest obtained from reference TRBV5-1 and TRBJ2-1, is as follows: KAGVTQTPRYLIKTRGQQVTLSCSPISGHRSVSWYQQTPGQGLQFLFEYFSETQRNKGNFPGRFSGRQFSNSRSEMNVSTLELGDSALYLCASSLTGTAYNEQFFGPGTRLTVL.

The rearrangement uses TRBV19 and TRBJ1-1; 8 bases are shared with TRBD1. The ends lost 5 bases at V and 0 bases at J; junction bases unmatched: 11. Germline V gene lookup returns CDR1 LNHDA and CDR2 SQIVND (reference sequence). The CDR3 is 17 amino acids. CDR3 sequence: CASSPIWDRWMNTEAFF. DNA of the CDR3: TGTGCCAGTAGTCCGATCTGGGACAGGTGGATGAACACTGAAGCTTTCTTT.

This rearrangement joins TRBV30 to TRBJ1-2; 12 nucleotides line up with TRBD1. This CDR3 is 14 amino acids long. V lost 0 bases and J lost 8; bases outside the gene matches: 4. The germline V gene encodes CDR1 GTSNPN and CDR2 SVGIG (reference sequence). The CDR3 protein is CAWSVLGTGGGYTF. The CDR3, as DNA: TGTGCCTGGAGTGTACTGGGGACAGGGGGCGGCTACACCTTC. The entire variable domain, with the rest obtained from reference TRBV30 and TRBJ1-2, is as follows: SQTIHQWPATLVQPVGSPLSLECTVEGTSNPNLYWYRQAAGRGLQLLFYSVGIGQISSEVPQNLSASRPQDRQFILSSKKLLLSDSGFYLCAWSVLGTGGGYTFGSGTRLTVV.

V usage is TRBV7-2 and J usage is TRBJ1-4, with a weak D call TRBD1 (5 bases). The CDR3 covers 15 residues. V lost 5 bases and J lost 5, with 15 bases in between. Germline values: CDR1 SGHTA, CDR2 FQGNSA. CDR3 sequence: CASSQTGGRNEKLFF. The DNA of the CDR3 is TGTGCCAGCAGCCAGACCGGGGGAAGGAATGAAAAACTGTTTTTT.

The V gene is TRBV7-2, the J gene TRBJ1-5; D gene unclear. Germline CDR1 and CDR2: SGHTA and FQGNSA. This CDR3 is 13 amino acids long. The V end lost 2 bases, the J end lost 7 bases, and 9 bases lay between the germline ends. CDR3 region: CASSLKSDQPQHF. The DNA for the CDR3 is TGTGCCAGCAGCTTAAAAAGCGACCAGCCCCAGCATTTT. Full variable domain (rest looked up from reference TRBV7-2 and TRBJ1-5): GAGVSQSPSNKVTEKGKDVELRCDPISGHTALYWYRQSLGQGLEFLIYFQGNSAPDKSGLPSDRFSAERTGGSVSTLTIQRTQQEDSAVYLCASSLKSDQPQHFGDGTRLSIL.

Here the CDR3 reads CASSLGSGSTGEQYF. CDR3 bases: TGTGCCAGCAGCTTGGGGAGCGGGAGCACTGGCGAGCAGTACTTC. This chain joins TRBV5-4 and TRBJ2-7; 8 bases agree with TRBD2. CDR1 is SGHNT, CDR2 YYREEE, per germline (reference sequence). The CDR3 extends over 15 amino acids. V lost 0 bases, J lost 6 bases, and 8 bases stayed unmatched.

The chain recombines TRBV5-5 with TRBJ1-3; D not resolved. Germline V gives CDR1 SGHKS, CDR2 YYEKEE (reference sequence). The CDR3 has 17 residues. V shed 2 bases and J shed 0 bases, with 15 bases lying between them. The CDR3 DNA sequence: TGTGCCAGCAGCTTACGTCGCGGAAACTACTCTGGAAACACCATATATTTT. Amino acids: CASSLRRGNYSGNTIYF. Combining the CDR3 with reference TRBV5-5 and TRBJ1-3 gives the whole variable domain DAGVTQSPTHLIKTRGQQVTLRCSPISGHKSVSWYQQVLGQGPQFIFQYYEKEERGRGNFPDRFSARQFPNYSSELNVNALLLGDSALYLCASSLRRGNYSGNTIYFGEGSWLTVV.

The chain combines TRBV10-1 with TRBJ1-5; 12 bases are shared with TRBD1. Trimming took 2 bases from V and 6 from J; bases not matched to a gene: 8. The germline V gene has CDR1 WNHNN and CDR2 SYGVQD (reference sequence). The CDR3 covers 17 residues. The CDR3 protein is CASSEPSGTGGGQPQHF. The CDR3 DNA reads TGCGCCAGCAGTGAGCCCTCCGGGACAGGGGGCGGTCAGCCCCAGCATTTT.

In its sample, this clone was seen once. The chain couples TRBV19 to TRBJ2-3; 9 bases fit TRBD1. This CDR3 comprises 16 residues. Looked up from germline, CDR1 is LNHDA and CDR2 is SQIVND (reference sequence). V lost 6 bases to trimming and J lost 3 bases; unmatched junction nucleotides: 10. CDR3 loop: CASSRPGQGLTDTQYF. The CDR3, as DNA: TGTGCCAGTAGCCGTCCGGGACAGGGTTTGACAGATACGCAGTATTTT.

The genes are TRBV19 and TRBJ1-3; the D is unclear. Per the germline V gene, CDR1 is LNHDA and CDR2 is SQIVND (reference sequence). V lost 1 base and J 0 bases, leaving 4 bases between the germline ends. CDR3 length: 14 residues. The CDR3 here is CASSIAGSGNTIYF. The CDR3 coding sequence is TGTGCCAGTAGTATAGCCGGCTCTGGAAACACCATATATTTT.

This chain joins TRBV15 and TRBJ2-2; the match to TRBD2 covers 10 bases. The length of the CDR3 is 16 residues. The junction had 4 bases not matched to a gene; V was cut back by 5 bases and J by 1 base. CDR1 is LNHNV and CDR2 is YYDKDF in the germline V gene (reference sequence). The CDR3 here is CATSPRTSGNTGELFF. The CDR3 DNA sequence: TGTGCCACCAGCCCCCGGACTAGCGGGAACACCGGGGAGCTGTTTTTT.

With regard to this clone: The junction departs from germline at one end; a sequencing error may be responsible. The J gene is TRBJ1-1, the V gene TRBV18, with 7 bases matching TRBD1. The CDR3 runs to 16 residues. Looked up from germline, CDR1 is KGHSH and CDR2 is LQKENI. The CDR3 spells CARSPKAGGQNTEAFF. The CDR3 bases are TGTGCCCGCTCACCAAAGGCAGGGGGTCAGAACACTGAAGCTTTCTTT.

The chain links TRBV28 to TRBJ1-1; 7 bases are shared with TRBD1. Germline V gives CDR1 MDHEN, CDR2 SYDVKM. The CDR3 has 14 residues. J was trimmed by 6 bases and V by 2 bases; bases with no gene match: 6. The CDR3 loop reads CASSLGQESAEAFF. In DNA, the CDR3 is TGTGCCAGCAGTTTAGGACAGGAATCGGCTGAAGCTTTCTTT.

The chain has TRBV9 and TRBJ2-3; D may be TRBD2 (6 bases). Trimming removed 4 bases at V and 1 base at J, with 16 bases between. Germline V gene data show CDR1 as SGDLS and CDR2 as YYNGEE. The CDR3 consists of 16 residues. The CDR3 region is CASSLPEGFGTDTQYF. CDR3 bases: TGTGCCAGCAGCCTCCCGGAGGGGTTTGGCACAGATACGCAGTATTTT.

The rearrangement joins TRBV9 to TRBJ1-2; 7 nucleotides agree with TRBD1. Germline CDR1 reads SGDLS; CDR2 reads YYNGEE. Unmatched junction bases numbered 5, after V lost 0 bases and J lost 0 bases. This CDR3 is 16 amino acids long. The CDR3 loop reads CASSVGGDSSNYGYTF. CDR3 nucleotide sequence: TGTGCCAGCAGCGTAGGCGGGGACAGCTCTAACTATGGCTACACCTTC.

The V and J genes are TRBV28 and TRBJ2-1, with D hard to call. The germline V gene has CDR1 MDHEN and CDR2 SYDVKM. V lost 7 bases and J 3 bases, leaving 16 bases between the germline ends. This CDR3 contains 15 residues. The CDR3 spells CASIRRPVLYNEQFF. The CDR3 nucleotides read TGTGCCAGCATTCGGCGGCCGGTACTCTACAATGAGCAGTTCTTC. Complete variable domain (other parts from reference TRBV28 and TRBJ2-1): DVKVTQSSRYLVKRTGEKVFLECVQDMDHENMFWYRQDPGLGLRLIYFSYDVKMKEKGDIPEGYSVSREKKERFSLILESASTNQTSMYLCASIRRPVLYNEQFFGPGTRLTVL.

The gene calls are TRBV29-1 and TRBJ2-1; a possible D gene is TRBD1 (8 bases). The CDR3 length is 13 residues. The V gene lost 7 bases and the J gene lost 6 bases, with 16 bases spanning the gap. The germline CDR1 and CDR2 sequences are SQVTM and ANQGSEA. CDR3 DNA: TGCAGCGGATTGACAGGGGAGGGCAATGAGCAGTTCTTC. The encoded protein is CSGLTGEGNEQFF.

V is TRBV28 and J is TRBJ2-7; unclear D gene. The germline V gene encodes CDR1 MDHEN and CDR2 SYDVKM. V shed 6 bases and J shed 2 bases, with 11 bases lying between them. This CDR3 spans 13 amino acids. The CDR3 region has the DNA TGTGCCAGCAGCCCACTTGTGCCCTACGAGCAGTACTTC. Encoded protein: CASSPLVPYEQYF. Based on the CDR3 plus reference TRBV28 and TRBJ2-7, the full variable domain is DVKVTQSSRYLVKRTGEKVFLECVQDMDHENMFWYRQDPGLGLRLIYFSYDVKMKEKGDIPEGYSVSREKKERFSLILESASTNQTSMYLCASSPLVPYEQYFGPGTRLTVT.

The V gene is TRBV19, the J gene TRBJ2-2; D might be TRBD2 (7 bases). V shed 2 bases and J shed 3 bases, with 22 bases lying between them. CDR1 and CDR2 (germline): LNHDA, SQIVND (reference sequence). The CDR3 loop spans 19 amino acids. CDR3 nucleotides: TGTGCCAGTAGTATAAGCGGGGCAGGGGCCCTTGGGGACACCGGGGAGCTGTTTTTT. Protein: CASSISGAGALGDTGELFF. Full variable domain (outside the CDR3, taken from reference TRBV19 and TRBJ2-2): DGGITQSPKYLFRKEGQNVTLSCEQNLNHDAMYWYRQDPGQGLRLIYYSQIVNDFQKGDIAEGYSVSREKKESFPLTVTSAQKNPTAFYLCASSISGAGALGDTGELFFGEGSRLTVL.

The chain is built from TRBV5-1 and TRBJ2-7; D not resolved. The CDR3 spans 12 residues. With 7 bases removed from V and 2 bases from J, the gap between germline ends came to 10 bases. The germline gives CDR1 SGHRS, CDR2 YFSETQ. DNA for the CDR3: TGCGCCAGCGGGCAGAGTGCCTACGAGCAGTACTTC. This encodes CASGQSAYEQYF. Filled out from reference TRBV5-1 and TRBJ2-7, the complete variable domain reads KAGVTQTPRYLIKTRGQQVTLSCSPISGHRSVSWYQQTPGQGLQFLFEYFSETQRNKGNFPGRFSGRQFSNSRSEMNVSTLELGDSALYLCASGQSAYEQYFGPGTRLTVT.

This clone was found once. CDR3 protein: CASSHPPGGGTPYEQYF. As DNA, the CDR3 is TGCGCCAGCAGCCACCCCCCCGGGGGGGGGACCCCCTACGAGCAGTACTTC. The chain couples TRBV4-3 to TRBJ2-7, with 8 bases aligning to TRBD2. The V and J ends lost 3 bases and 2 bases, in that order; junction bases with no gene match: 12. The germline V gene encodes CDR1 LGHNA and CDR2 YSLEER. The CDR3 length is 17 residues.

This chain uses TRBV18 with TRBJ1-1, with TRBD1 as a possible D gene (6 bases). CDR1 KGHSH and CDR2 LQKENI come from the germline V gene. There are 15 residues in the CDR3. Between the trimmed V and J ends, which lost 1 base and 5 bases, there was a span of 14 bases. The CDR3 is CASSPQGVVGTEAFF. In DNA form, the CDR3 reads TGTGCCAGCTCACCACAGGGGGTAGTGGGGACTGAAGCTTTCTTT. The full variable domain, with the rest looked up from reference TRBV18 and TRBJ1-1, is NAGVMQNPRHLVRRRGQEARLRCSPMKGHSHVYWYRQLPEEGLKFMVYLQKENIIDESGMPKERFSAEFPKEGPSILRIQQVVRGDSAAYFCASSPQGVVGTEAFFGQGTRLTVV.

The rearrangement uses TRBV6-5 and TRBJ2-4, with D possibly being TRBD1 (6 bases). The CDR3 is 15 amino acids. Germline CDR1 MNHEY, CDR2 SVGAGI. Trimming took 6 bases from V and 0 from J, leaving 12 bases between them. For the CDR3, the DNA is TGTGCCAGCAGGGACAGAGCCCTAGCCAAAAACATTCAGTACTTC. Residues: CASRDRALAKNIQYF.

This rearrangement joins TRBV5-4 to TRBJ2-7; perhaps TRBD1 as D (6 bases). Deletions cut 0 bases from V and 2 bases from J, with 12 bases between. Germline V gives CDR1 SGHNT, CDR2 YYREEE (reference sequence). This CDR3 contains 15 residues. CDR3 region: CASSLDRDLTYEQYF. CDR3 nucleotides: TGTGCCAGCAGCTTGGACAGGGACCTAACCTACGAGCAGTACTTC.

The chain recombines TRBV7-3 with TRBJ2-3, with D possibly TRBD1 on 6 matching bases. V was pared by 5 bases and J by 4 bases, with 16 bases between. Germline V CDR1 and CDR2: SGHTA, FQGTGA. The CDR3 runs to 15 residues. CDR3 amino acids: CASSPYGQYSDTQYF. The CDR3 coding sequence is TGTGCCAGCAGCCCTTACGGACAGTACTCAGATACGCAGTATTTT.

The chain is built from TRBV19 and TRBJ2-1, with TRBD1 matching 10 bases. CDR1 is LNHDA, CDR2 SQIVND, per germline (reference sequence). Unmatched junction bases numbered 18, after V lost 6 bases and J lost 1 base. This CDR3 has 20 residues. CDR3 nucleotide sequence: TGTGCCAGTAGCCCGAGGGGACAGGGGTCCGCGGGGCAGTCCTACAATGAGCAGTTCTTC. Protein sequence: CASSPRGQGSAGQSYNEQFF.

The gene calls are TRBV28 and TRBJ2-5; TRBD2 matches 7 bases. This CDR3 contains 13 residues. V was clipped by 2 bases and J by 9 bases; unmatched bases: 6. CDR1 is MDHEN, CDR2 SYDVKM, per germline. The DNA of the CDR3 is TGTGCCAGCAGTTTACCTTTGACTAGCCCCCAGTACTTC. As protein: CASSLPLTSPQYF.

This chain uses TRBV28 with TRBJ1-5, with a weak D call TRBD1 (5 bases). This CDR3 is 16 amino acids long. The germline V and J ends were trimmed by 5 bases and 4 bases, with 18 bases remaining between them. CDR1 and CDR2 from the germline V gene are MDHEN and SYDVKM. The CDR3 DNA is TGTGCCAGCAGTCCGCACAGGAATGCGATGAATCAGCCCCAGCATTTT. As protein: CASSPHRNAMNQPQHF.

The CDR3: CASRVDRGPSYEQYF. The CDR3 nucleotides read TGTGCCAGCAGGGTCGACAGGGGACCCTCCTACGAGCAGTACTTC. The chain carries TRBV5-4 and TRBJ2-5; 8 nucleotides align to TRBD1. TRBJ2-7 matches the DNA end more closely, so the J call is doubtful. CDR3 length: 15 amino acids. Germline CDR1 SGHNT, CDR2 YYREEE (reference sequence).